This T cell receptor (beta chain) was sequenced for a study of CD8 T cells in ankylosing spondylitis. Notes on the study in general: Made up of eight or nine highly homologous variants, a TCR beta motif appeared characteristic of ankylosing spondylitis blood.

In this sample, this clonotype turned up a few times. Its antigen is as yet unknown. TCRdb re-called the 5' RACE reads with MiXCR, one entry per CDR3 protein. The sample lists some 250,000 distinct CDR3 sequences; 20% to 30% were seen once. The TCR sequence derives from a male donor with ankylosing spondylitis or in good health (not recorded which). Sequences were obtained from blood, either unsorted or a sorted T cell fraction (not recorded which).

CDR3 in DNA: TGTGCCAGCTCACGAGGGACTAGGGGCAATGAGCAGTTCTTC. Protein: CASSRGTRGNEQFF. The rearrangement uses TRBV18 and TRBJ2-1; TRBD2 matches at 8 bases. This CDR3 contains 14 residues. From germline, CDR1 is KGHSH and CDR2 LQKENI. Trimming removed 4 bases from V and 6 bases from J; junction bases left unmatched: 5.